This TCR beta chain originates from a study of blood T cell repertoires in COVID-19. Sequencing was performed with immunoSEQ multiplex PCR; in TCRdb, only in-frame clones are kept and a portion is missing. The sample holds roughly 160,000 clones, approximately 83% seen once. Germline CDR1 is LNHNV and CDR2 is YYDKDF (reference sequence). This CDR3 contains 14 residues. Between the trimmed V and J ends, which lost 3 bases and 3 bases, there was a span of 12 bases. The sequence derives from a man in his sixties with acute or convalescent COVID-19. Sequencing input: peripheral blood. The V and J genes are TRBV15 and TRBJ2-7; tentative D call: TRBD1 (6 bases). The CDR3 region is CATSRGGQFYEQYF. For the CDR3, the DNA is TGTGCCACCAGCAGGGGCGGACAGTTCTACGAGCAGTACTTC. The entire variable domain, with the rest obtained from reference TRBV15 and TRBJ2-7, is as follows: DAMVIQNPRYQVTQFGKPVTLSCSQTLNHNVMYWYQQKSSQAPKLLFHYYDKDFNNEADTPDNFQSRRPNTSFCFLDIRSPGLGDTAMYLCATSRGGQFYEQYFGPGTRLTVT.